Reported below is one T cell receptor beta chain. CDR3 length: 14 amino acids. Germline trimming cut 7 bases from V and 3 bases from J; bases unmatched to any gene: 8. Germline V gives CDR1 SNHLY, CDR2 FYNNEI. This sample was taken from a study of PD-L1 blockade in urothelial cancer. The method was immunoSEQ multiplex PCR; TCRdb's version includes in-frame clones alone and lacks a portion of them. This table holds about 43,000 clones, 80% to 90% found once. Noted time point: peripheral blood 6 weeks after treatment start. Each patient contributed between 1 and 8 total time points of blood mononuclear cells, pretreatment and during treatment.

The V call is TRBV2, the J call TRBJ2-7, with 8 bases matching TRBD1. The clonotype originates from a man in his sixties with urothelial cancer. The material was PBMCs, obtained around atezolizumab (anti-PD-L1) treatment. The CDR3 region has the DNA TGTGCCAGCACCATACGGACAGGGAGCTACGAGCAGTACTTC. Residues: CASTIRTGSYEQYF.